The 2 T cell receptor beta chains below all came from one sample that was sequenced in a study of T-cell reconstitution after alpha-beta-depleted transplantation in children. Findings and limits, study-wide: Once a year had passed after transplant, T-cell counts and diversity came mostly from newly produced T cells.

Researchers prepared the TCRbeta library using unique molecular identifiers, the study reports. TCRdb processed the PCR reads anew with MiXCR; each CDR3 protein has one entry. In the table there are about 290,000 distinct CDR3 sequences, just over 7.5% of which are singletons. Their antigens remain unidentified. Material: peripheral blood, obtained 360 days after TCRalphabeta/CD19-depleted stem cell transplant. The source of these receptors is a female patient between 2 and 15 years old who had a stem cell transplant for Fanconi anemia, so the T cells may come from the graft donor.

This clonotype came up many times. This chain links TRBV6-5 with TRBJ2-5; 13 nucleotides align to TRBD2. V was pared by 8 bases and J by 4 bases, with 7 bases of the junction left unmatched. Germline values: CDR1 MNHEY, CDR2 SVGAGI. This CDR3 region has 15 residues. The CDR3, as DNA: TGTGCCAGCGGACAGACTAGCGGGAGGATAGAGACCCAGTACTTC. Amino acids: CASGQTSGRIETQYF.

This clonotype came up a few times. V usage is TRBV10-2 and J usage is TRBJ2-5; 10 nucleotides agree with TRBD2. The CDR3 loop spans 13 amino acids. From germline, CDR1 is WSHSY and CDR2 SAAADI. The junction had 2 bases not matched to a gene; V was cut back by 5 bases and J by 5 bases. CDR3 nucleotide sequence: TGCGCCAGCAGTATGGGACTAGCGGAGACCCAGTACTTC. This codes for CASSMGLAETQYF.